Below, 27 T cell receptor beta chains from the same sample are listed, as sequenced in a study of identical twins listed by TCRdb under 2016. The library was built by means of 5' RACE. Sequencing instrument: Illumina HiSeq 2000. Through fastp at Q25 and MiXCR, TCRdb rebuilt clones from the public reads, retaining in-frame beta chains. For every CDR3 protein sequence, its rows merge into one entry that carries the most common genes and DNA. This sample comprises 1,800,000 or so distinct CDR3 sequences, about 31% of them detected only once. The top ten constitute more than 0.25% of the sample. Source material: cord blood. The receptors derive from a newborn girl in good health.

V gene TRBV12-3 or TRBV12-4 combines with J gene TRBJ2-7, with a tentative D call TRBD2 (6 bases). This CDR3 spans 13 amino acids. The V end was cut by 5 bases, the J end by 4 bases, with 12 bases between. The CDR3 DNA sequence: TGTGCCAGCAGTAGGGACTGGGATTACGAGCAGTACTTC. Amino acids: CASSRDWDYEQYF.

V usage is TRBV28 and J usage is TRBJ2-1; D ambiguous. CDR1 and CDR2 from the germline V gene are MDHEN and SYDVKM. This CDR3 has 13 residues. Trimming left V 5 bases short and J 6 bases short, with 11 bases between. The CDR3 loop reads CASSGNRFNEQFF. The CDR3 DNA is TGTGCCAGCAGTGGGAATCGTTTCAATGAGCAGTTCTTC.

At least ten counts were recorded for this clonotype. The chain uses TRBV7-2 and TRBJ1-2, with TRBD1 as a possible D gene (6 bases). V dropped 2 bases and J dropped 3 bases, with 19 bases sitting between them. This CDR3 comprises 17 residues. Per germline, CDR1 SGHTA and CDR2 FQGNSA. CDR3 sequence reads: CASSLRQENLVDYGYTF. In DNA form, the CDR3 reads TGTGCCAGCAGCTTACGACAGGAGAATCTGGTTGACTATGGCTACACCTTC.

There are a few counts of this clonotype. The rearrangement joins TRBV6-6 to TRBJ1-2; possibly TRBD1 for D (5 bases). With 2 bases removed from V and 1 base from J, the gap between germline ends came to 8 bases. The CDR3 consists of 14 residues. Germline V CDR1 and CDR2: MNHNY, SVGAGI (reference sequence). In DNA, the CDR3 is TGTGCCAGCAGTTACAAGGGGCTTAACTATGGCTACACCTTC. It codes for CASSYKGLNYGYTF.

This chain uses TRBV12-3 or TRBV12-4 with TRBJ2-4, with 9 bases fitting TRBD2. V lost 2 bases to trimming and J lost 3 bases; unmatched junction nucleotides: 5. The CDR3 spans 16 residues. The CDR3 DNA reads as TGTGCCAGCAGTTTATTAGCGGGAGCGGGCAAAAACATTCAGTACTTC. Encoded protein: CASSLLAGAGKNIQYF.

This clonotype has a count of ten or more. The V gene is TRBV29-1, the J gene TRBJ2-1; TRBD2 matches 8 bases. Germline trimming cut 3 bases from V and 9 bases from J; bases unmatched to any gene: 7. The CDR3 loop spans 13 amino acids. Germline values: CDR1 SQVTM, CDR2 ANQGSEA. CDR3 nucleotides: TGCAGCGTTGACGGGACTAGTCGCACTGAGCAGTTCTTC. Its protein product is CSVDGTSRTEQFF.

V usage is TRBV5-5 and J usage is TRBJ1-5; D gene uncertain. The CDR3 contains 14 residues. Trimming left V 0 bases short and J 8 bases short, with 12 bases between. CDR1 and CDR2 from the germline V gene are SGHKS and YYEKEE (reference sequence). CDR3 in amino acids: CASSLDVQREPQHF. The CDR3 nucleotides read TGTGCCAGCAGCTTGGACGTACAGAGGGAGCCCCAGCATTTT. Full variable domain (remainder filled in from reference TRBV5-5 and TRBJ1-5): DAGVTQSPTHLIKTRGQQVTLRCSPISGHKSVSWYQQVLGQGPQFIFQYYEKEERGRGNFPDRFSARQFPNYSSELNVNALLLGDSALYLCASSLDVQREPQHFGDGTRLSIL.

This clonotype was seen a handful of times. This chain links TRBV3-1 with TRBJ2-5; 8 bases are a match to TRBD2. The CDR3 length is 14 residues. Germline CDR1 reads LGHDT; CDR2 reads YNNKEL (reference sequence). Germline trimming cut 1 base from V and 3 bases from J; bases unmatched to any gene: 1. CDR3 DNA: TGTGCCAGCAGCCAAGTGCGGGGGGAAGAGACCCAGTACTTC. Protein sequence: CASSQVRGEETQYF.

This clonotype was counted a single time. The chain recombines TRBV27 with TRBJ2-3; 8 bases are shared with TRBD1. V shed 0 bases, J shed 0 bases, and the junction held 2 bases outside the gene matches. The germline CDR1 and CDR2 sequences are MNHEY and SMNVEV (reference sequence). This CDR3 contains 16 residues. CDR3 residues: CASSLSPGGSTDTQYF. The CDR3 DNA reads TGTGCCAGCAGTTTATCGCCAGGGGGCAGCACAGATACGCAGTATTTT.

The rearrangement links TRBV5-1 to TRBJ2-5, with 7 bases identical to TRBD1. V lost 4 bases to trimming and J lost 1 base; unmatched junction nucleotides: 7. The CDR3 consists of 15 residues. CDR1 and CDR2 from the germline V gene are SGHRS and YFSETQ. The CDR3 protein is CASSITTGPQETQYF. The DNA of the CDR3 is TGCGCCAGCAGCATTACGACAGGGCCCCAAGAGACCCAGTACTTC.

V usage is TRBV5-1 and J usage is TRBJ2-2; D is undetermined. The CDR3 has 15 residues. V was pared by 0 bases and J by 6 bases, with 12 bases between. Per the germline V gene, CDR1 is SGHRS and CDR2 is YFSETQ. The CDR3 nucleotides read TGCGCCAGCAGCTTGGGATACCAGAGAGCCGGGGAGCTGTTTTTT. Translating gives CASSLGYQRAGELFF. Using reference TRBV5-1 and TRBJ2-2 for the parts outside the CDR3, the full variable domain is KAGVTQTPRYLIKTRGQQVTLSCSPISGHRSVSWYQQTPGQGLQFLFEYFSETQRNKGNFPGRFSGRQFSNSRSEMNVSTLELGDSALYLCASSLGYQRAGELFFGEGSRLTVL.

In this sample, this clonotype turned up a few times. The chain employs TRBV12-3 or TRBV12-4 and TRBJ2-1, with D possibly matching TRBD2 (5 bases). Trimming removed 5 bases from V and 6 bases from J, with 14 bases in between. The length of the CDR3 is 14 residues. For the CDR3, the DNA is TGTGCCAGCAGTCCCTGGACTGGTCCCAATGAGCAGTTCTTC. Encoded protein: CASSPWTGPNEQFF.

This clonotype was recorded many times. The rearrangement links TRBV2 to TRBJ2-7, with 13 bases fitting TRBD2. CDR3 size: 15 residues. Per germline, CDR1 SNHLY and CDR2 FYNNEI. J lost 2 bases, V lost 4 bases, and 2 bases had no gene match. CDR3 region: CASSVTSGRAYEQYF. The CDR3, as DNA: TGTGCCAGCAGTGTAACTAGCGGGAGGGCCTACGAGCAGTACTTC. Based on the CDR3 plus reference TRBV2 and TRBJ2-7, the full variable domain is EPEVTQTPSHQVTQMGQEVILRCVPISNHLYFYWYRQILGQKVEFLVSFYNNEISEKSEIFDDQFSVERPDGSNFTLKIRSTKLEDSAMYFCASSVTSGRAYEQYFGPGTRLTVT.

This clonotype was seen many times. One end of the junction varies from germline; a read error may be responsible. The chain links TRBV18 to TRBJ2-5; TRBD1 matches at 7 bases. The CDR3 contains 13 residues. Germline V gene sequence: CDR1 KGHSH, CDR2 LQKENI. The DNA of the CDR3 is TGCGCCAGCAGCCCAGGGGGTCAAGAGACCCAGTACTTC. Its protein product is CASSPGGQETQYF.

This clonotype has just a few counts. This chain links TRBV14 with TRBJ2-1, with 7 bases aligning to TRBD2. This CDR3 spans 15 amino acids. The junction had 6 bases not matched to a gene; V was cut back by 4 bases and J by 3 bases. Per the germline V gene, CDR1 is SGHDN and CDR2 is FVKESK. CDR3 DNA: TGTGCCAGCAGCCGCGTGGGGGGGGACTACAATGAGCAGTTCTTC. It encodes CASSRVGGDYNEQFF.

This clonotype has a handful of counts. V gene TRBV2 combines with J gene TRBJ2-3, with 7 positions matching TRBD2. The CDR3 is 12 amino acids. V dropped 8 bases and J dropped 6; count of bases not matched to a gene: 5. The germline gives CDR1 SNHLY, CDR2 FYNNEI. The CDR3 reads CASGRGRDTQYF. In DNA form, the CDR3 reads TGTGCCAGCGGGAGGGGAAGGGATACGCAGTATTTT.

V usage is TRBV11-2 and J usage is TRBJ2-5; the D gene is possibly TRBD2 (6 bases). Germline CDR1 SGHAT, CDR2 FQNNGV. This CDR3 has 15 amino acids. Trimming stripped 1 base from V and 5 bases from J, with 14 bases between. The CDR3 is CASSLVPRAGETQYF. CDR3 DNA: TGTGCCAGCAGCTTAGTTCCCAGGGCGGGGGAGACCCAGTACTTC.

The chain couples TRBV28 to TRBJ2-4; TRBD1 matches 9 bases. TRBJ2-7 matches the DNA end more closely, so the J call is doubtful. This CDR3 contains 15 residues. The V gene's germline CDR1 is MDHEN and CDR2 SYDVKM. The CDR3 spells CASSLIGTGRNEQYF. In nucleotides, the CDR3 is TGTGCCAGCAGTTTAATAGGGACAGGGAGGAACGAGCAGTACTTC.

V is TRBV29-1 and J is TRBJ2-4, with D tentatively TRBD1 or TRBD2 (5 bases each). The better agreement between TRBJ2-7 and the DNA end casts doubt on the J call. The germline V gene has CDR1 SQVTM and CDR2 ANQGSEA. The CDR3 covers 15 residues. This CDR3 is CSVDSGRDEDYEQYF. The DNA of the CDR3 is TGCAGCGTTGACTCGGGCAGGGACGAGGACTACGAGCAGTACTTC.

The chain links TRBV4-2 to TRBJ2-7; D might be TRBD2 (6 bases). The J call is uncertain, as TRBJ2-5 better fits the DNA end. This CDR3 spans 16 amino acids. Germline CDR1 and CDR2: LGHNA and YNFKEQ. In DNA form, the CDR3 reads TGTGCCAGCAGCCAAGACGAGTCTAACGGGAGAAAGACCCAGTACTTC. Protein sequence: CASSQDESNGRKTQYF.

The V call is TRBV20-1, the J call TRBJ2-3; TRBD2 agrees at 8 bases. The V gene's germline CDR1 is DFQATT and CDR2 SNEGSKA (reference sequence). J lost 8 bases, V lost 5 bases, and 21 bases had no gene match. This CDR3 has 17 amino acids. CDR3 protein: CSASHSRAGASAGTQYF. The DNA of the CDR3 is TGCAGTGCTTCTCACAGTCGAGCGGGAGCATCCGCAGGTACGCAGTATTTT.

CDR3 sequence reads: CASSRQPYSNQPQHF. CDR3 coding DNA: TGTGCCAGCAGTCGACAGCCCTATAGCAATCAGCCCCAGCATTTT. V gene TRBV2 combines with J gene TRBJ1-5; perhaps TRBD1 as D (5 bases). The CDR3 has 15 amino acids. Deletions cut 5 bases from V and 0 bases from J, with 11 bases between. CDR1 and CDR2 (germline): SNHLY, FYNNEI.

This clonotype was picked up a small number of times. The genes are TRBV12-3 or TRBV12-4 and TRBJ2-1; D call uncertain. This CDR3 spans 13 amino acids. V lost 9 bases and J 0 bases, leaving 9 bases between the germline ends. CDR3 bases: TGTGCCAGTTGGAGCAGCTCCTACAATGAGCAGTTCTTC. Encoded protein: CASWSSSYNEQFF.

The chain combines TRBV2 with TRBJ2-1; 8 nucleotides line up with TRBD2. The closer fit of TRBJ2-7 to the DNA end suggests the J call may be wrong. The germline V gene has CDR1 SNHLY and CDR2 FYNNEI. The CDR3 runs to 13 residues. The CDR3 DNA follows: TGTGCCAGCAGACTAGCGGCTAACAATGAGCAGTACTTC. It is translated as CASRLAANNEQYF.

This rearrangement joins TRBV7-2 to TRBJ2-2; no firm D call. The CDR3 spans 15 residues. Germline V gene sequence: CDR1 SGHTA, CDR2 FQGNSA. Trimming cost V 2 bases and J 2 bases, with 9 bases left between them. The CDR3 spells CASSLNQLNTGELFF. The CDR3 nucleotides are TGTGCCAGCAGCTTAAACCAGCTAAACACCGGGGAGCTGTTTTTT.

In this sample, this clonotype turned up a few times. CDR3 DNA sequence: TGTGCCAGCAGCCAGCGGGGGGGCCTGGAGACCCAGTACTTC. Encoded protein: CASSQRGGLETQYF. The chain is built from TRBV21-1 and TRBJ2-5; TRBD2 is the table's D call, not checked against the DNA. TRBV21-1 is designated a pseudogene. The CDR3 totals 14 residues.

This clonotype was seen only a few times. J is TRBJ1-1 and V is TRBV7-9; TRBD1 matches at 8 bases. Unmatched junction bases numbered 9, after V lost 4 bases and J lost 2 bases. CDR1 is SEHNR and CDR2 is FQNEAQ in the germline V gene (reference sequence). This CDR3 spans 16 amino acids. The CDR3 region has the DNA TGTGCCAGCAGCTCGTTGACAGGGGTCCCCAACACTGAAGCTTTCTTT. Its translation is CASSSLTGVPNTEAFF.